These 13 T cell receptor beta chains originate from one sample sequenced in a study of blood T cells in healthy people across ages. Using a J-beta primer mix together with a sample-barcoded 5' primer, a second PCR was run for about 6 to 12 cycles. A single record per CDR3 protein comes from TCRdb applying MiXCR to the 5' RACE reads. Of almost 800,000 distinct CDR3 sequences listed, nearly 60% were seen once; the top ten hold 20% to 25%. Sequenced input: blood. These receptors all come from a man aged 25 to 45 in good health.

This chain joins TRBV20-1 and TRBJ2-1, with 8 nucleotides matching TRBD2. CDR3 size: 15 residues. Germline CDR1 DFQATT, CDR2 SNEGSKA (reference sequence). V lost 2 bases to trimming and J lost 7 bases; unmatched junction nucleotides: 10. CDR3 sequence (DNA): TGCAGTGCTAGAACCGTCGGGAGGGCTAGGAATGAGCAGTTCTTC. Its translation is CSARTVGRARNEQFF.

The V gene is TRBV18, the J gene TRBJ2-6; maybe TRBD1 (6 bases). Trimming cost V 6 bases and J 8 bases, with 26 bases left between them. Germline lookup yields CDR1 KGHSH and CDR2 LQKENI. CDR3 length: 18 amino acids. DNA for the CDR3: TGTGCCAGCTCTGAAAGGCAGGGGTCTTCTCTGGGTACCAACGTCCTGACTTTC. Encoded protein: CASSERQGSSLGTNVLTF.

About this clonotype itself: At one boundary the junction diverges from the germline segment, which might be a read error. This rearrangement joins TRBV11-2 to TRBJ2-1; TRBD2 matches at 8 bases. The J call may be in error: the DNA end matches TRBJ2-7 better. Germline V gene lookup returns CDR1 SGHAT and CDR2 FQNNGV. This CDR3 has 15 amino acids. The CDR3 reads CASSLDSGANYEQYF. CDR3 DNA: TGTGCCAGCAGCCTAGATAGCGGGGCGAACTACGAGCAGTACTTC.

CDR3 nucleotides: TGTGCCAGCAGTACTCAGACCACCCCGGATACGCAGTATTTT. Amino acids: CASSTQTTPDTQYF. This chain connects TRBV6-6 to TRBJ2-3; no clear D. The V gene's germline CDR1 is MNHNY and CDR2 SVGAGI (reference sequence). CDR3 length: 14 residues. The V and J ends lost 5 bases and 6 bases respectively, with 15 bases between them.

This clonotype occurred a few times. This rearrangement joins TRBV11-2 to TRBJ2-1, with a tentative D call TRBD2 (7 bases). Germline loops: CDR1 SGHAT, CDR2 FQNNGV. Between the trimmed V and J ends, which lost 5 bases and 3 bases, there was a span of 35 bases. The CDR3 is 22 residues long. CDR3 nucleotide sequence: TGTGCCAGCAGCCCCCTAAGGTCGACGGGGGGCACACGCGGACCCCTCTACAATGAGCAGTTCTTC. Amino acid sequence: CASSPLRSTGGTRGPLYNEQFF.

The chain has TRBV12-3 or TRBV12-4 and TRBJ2-1; TRBD2 matches 10 bases. The V gene end was trimmed by 6 bases and the J gene end by 7 bases; junction bases not matched to a gene: 6. The CDR3 sequence is 14 residues long. The CDR3 sequence: CASRELAGTNEQFF. The CDR3 region has the DNA TGTGCCAGCAGAGAACTAGCGGGAACGAATGAGCAGTTCTTC.

The gene calls are TRBV15 and TRBJ1-5, with D uncertain. V shed 1 base and J shed 12 bases, with 19 bases lying between them. Germline V gene data show CDR1 as LNHNV and CDR2 as YYDKDF (reference sequence). This CDR3 is built from 15 residues. CDR3 in DNA: TGTGCCACCAGCAGAGCTGACCCCGAGGTTGGTAGCCAGCATTTT. Translation: CATSRADPEVGSQHF.

A single count supports this clonotype. V and J are TRBV20-1 and TRBJ1-1; a possible D gene is TRBD1 (5 bases). The V end lost 5 bases, the J end lost 1 base, and 14 bases lay between the germline ends. Germline CDR1 DFQATT, CDR2 SNEGSKA (reference sequence). The CDR3 loop spans 14 amino acids. This CDR3 reads CSALWDGGNTEAFF. The DNA of the CDR3 is TGCAGTGCTCTCTGGGATGGGGGGAACACTGAAGCTTTCTTT.

This clonotype has only a few counts. The rearrangement links TRBV7-2 to TRBJ2-4; D unresolved. Looked up from germline, CDR1 is SGHTA and CDR2 is FQGNSA. The CDR3 totals 11 residues. The V end was cut by 1 base, the J end by 7 bases, with 2 bases between. For the CDR3, the DNA is TGTGCCAGCAGCTTAGGGAACATTCAGTACTTC. It is translated as CASSLGNIQYF. The variable domain in full, with the rest retrieved from reference TRBV7-2 and TRBJ2-4, is GAGVSQSPSNKVTEKGKDVELRCDPISGHTALYWYRQSLGQGLEFLIYFQGNSAPDKSGLPSDRFSAERTGGSVSTLTIQRTQQEDSAVYLCASSLGNIQYFGAGTRLSVL.

The V call is TRBV5-1, the J call TRBJ2-7; 9 nucleotides match TRBD1. This CDR3 comprises 14 residues. Germline V gene sequence: CDR1 SGHRS, CDR2 YFSETQ. Losses at the gene ends were 4 bases for V and 9 bases for J; bases not matched to a gene: 11. This CDR3 is CASSGGQGIWGQYF. CDR3 nucleotides: TGCGCCAGCAGCGGGGGACAGGGAATCTGGGGGCAGTACTTC.

The rearrangement joins TRBV5-1 to TRBJ1-1; the D is unclear. V was clipped by 0 bases and J by 0 bases, with 18 bases between them. Germline V gene data show CDR1 as SGHRS and CDR2 as YFSETQ. The CDR3 extends over 18 amino acids. The CDR3 sequence: CASSLGYGSHTMNTEAFF. The CDR3 region has the DNA TGCGCCAGCAGCTTGGGTTACGGCAGTCATACTATGAACACTGAAGCTTTCTTT.

This CDR3 reads CASSFRGPTWGHEQYF. The CDR3 nucleotides are TGTGCCAGCAGTTTCCGGGGGCCTACTTGGGGCCACGAGCAGTACTTC. The chain carries TRBV27 and TRBJ2-7; TRBD1 or TRBD2 may be the D gene (6 bases each). In germline, CDR1 is MNHEY, CDR2 SMNVEV (reference sequence). The CDR3 covers 16 residues. Trimming stripped 3 bases from V and 5 bases from J, with 20 bases between.

This clonotype was observed a single time. The chain uses TRBV20-1 and TRBJ2-1; the match to TRBD2 covers 9 bases. There are 15 residues in the CDR3. Germline V gene data show CDR1 as DFQATT and CDR2 as SNEGSKA (reference sequence). With V trimmed by 4 bases and J by 3 bases, 7 bases remained unmatched. This CDR3 reads CSAKGRGGLYNEQFF. In DNA, the CDR3 is TGCAGTGCTAAAGGGCGGGGGGGCCTCTACAATGAGCAGTTCTTC.